The sequence of this T cell receptor (beta chain) was determined in a study of OX40 agonist ivuxolimab in advanced cancers. Study details: Aged roughly 23 to 85 with a mean of roughly 63 years, they were about 78% male. Three patients got partial responses; one had hepatocellular carcinoma and two had cutaneous melanoma. Study-level results: Nonresponders, in some cases, also had low normalized T-cell clonal expansion.

TCRdb's copy holds only in-frame clones and misses some; the assay was immunoSEQ multiplex PCR. The sample shows tens of thousands of clones, approximately 90% of them seen only once. Germline V gene lookup returns CDR1 MDHEN and CDR2 SYDVKM. Trimming left V 5 bases short and J 2 bases short, with 16 bases between. CDR3 length equals 15 residues. A note on this clone: Its antigen is currently unknown.

With baseline, cycle 4 day 1, and cycle 7 day 1 as timepoints, blood was sampled. J is TRBJ2-7 and V is TRBV28; tentatively, D is TRBD2 (5 bases). This TCR was sampled from an adult with an advanced solid tumor such as melanoma, head and neck, liver or kidney cancer. The sequencing used CD4+ or CD8+ T cells sorted from blood, collected in a trial of the OX40 agonist ivuxolimab. The CDR3 DNA reads as TGTGCCAGCAGTAACCACGAGGGCCCTCCCTACGAGCAGTACTTC. Encoded protein: CASSNHEGPPYEQYF. The whole variable domain, filled in from reference TRBV28 and TRBJ2-7, reads DVKVTQSSRYLVKRTGEKVFLECVQDMDHENMFWYRQDPGLGLRLIYFSYDVKMKEKGDIPEGYSVSREKKERFSLILESASTNQTSMYLCASSNHEGPPYEQYFGPGTRLTVT.